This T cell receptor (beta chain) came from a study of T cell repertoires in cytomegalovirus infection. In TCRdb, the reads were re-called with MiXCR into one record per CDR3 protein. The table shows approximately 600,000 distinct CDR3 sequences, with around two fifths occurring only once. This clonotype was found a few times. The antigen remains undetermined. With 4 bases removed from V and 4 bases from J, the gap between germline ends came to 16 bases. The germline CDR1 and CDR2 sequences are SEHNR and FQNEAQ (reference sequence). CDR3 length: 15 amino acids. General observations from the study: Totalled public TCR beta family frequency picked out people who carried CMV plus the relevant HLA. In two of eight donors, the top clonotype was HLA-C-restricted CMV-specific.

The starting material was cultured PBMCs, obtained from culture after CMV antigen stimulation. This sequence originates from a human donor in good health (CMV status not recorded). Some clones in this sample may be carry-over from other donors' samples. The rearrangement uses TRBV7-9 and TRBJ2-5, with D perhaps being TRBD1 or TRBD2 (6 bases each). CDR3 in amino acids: CASSSKGGYAETQYF. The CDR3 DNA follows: TGTGCCAGCAGCTCCAAAGGGGGGTATGCAGAGACCCAGTACTTC.